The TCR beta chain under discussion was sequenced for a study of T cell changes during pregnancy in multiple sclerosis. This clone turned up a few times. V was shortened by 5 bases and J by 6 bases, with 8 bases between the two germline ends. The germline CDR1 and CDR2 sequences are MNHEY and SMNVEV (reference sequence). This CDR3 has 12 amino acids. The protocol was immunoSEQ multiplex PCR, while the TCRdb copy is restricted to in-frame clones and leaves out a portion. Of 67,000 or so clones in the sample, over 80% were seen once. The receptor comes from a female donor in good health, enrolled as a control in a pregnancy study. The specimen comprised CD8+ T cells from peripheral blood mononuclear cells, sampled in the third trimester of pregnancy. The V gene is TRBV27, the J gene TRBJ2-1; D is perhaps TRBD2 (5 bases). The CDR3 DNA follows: TGTGCCAGCAGTCCGGGGTTCAATGAGCAGTTCTTC. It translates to CASSPGFNEQFF.